This T cell receptor beta chain was sequenced during a study of T cells in Graves' hyperthyroidism and ophthalmopathy. CDR1 and CDR2 from the germline V gene are SGHAT and FQNNGV. V lost 5 bases and J 4 bases, leaving 18 bases between the germline ends. There are 16 residues in the CDR3. The TCR beta CDR3 regions underwent amplification using RNA transcripts as the source. RT-PCR in the first round (using the HTBI primer set) targeted the TCR CDR3. TCRdb recomputed calls from the multiplex PCR reads with MiXCR, one row per CDR3 protein. The data hold 500,000 to 600,000 distinct CDR3 sequences, with 16% observed a single time. The table lists this clonotype with many counts.

The sample was blood. The receptor comes from a woman aged 18-29 years with Graves' hyperthyroidism. The rearrangement joins TRBV11-2 to TRBJ2-1; possible D gene TRBD2, 6 bases. The CDR3: CASSPGSSVRYNEQFF. The CDR3 region has the DNA TGTGCCAGCAGCCCCGGGTCTAGCGTCAGGTACAATGAGCAGTTCTTC.